Listed here are 4 T cell receptor beta chains from one sample, sequenced in a study of OX40 agonist ivuxolimab in advanced cancers. Profiled with immunoSEQ multiplex PCR; TCRdb holds only in-frame clones, not every one. In the table there are tens of thousands of clones, around 89% of which are singletons. This material consisted of CD4+ or CD8+ T cells sorted from blood, taken in a trial of the OX40 agonist ivuxolimab. The receptors stem from an adult with an advanced solid tumor such as melanoma, head and neck, liver or kidney cancer.

The chain combines TRBV7-8 with TRBJ1-2; D is ambiguous. V gave up 2 bases and J gave up 7 bases, with 11 bases separating them. The CDR3 runs 13 residues. The germline gives CDR1 SGHVS, CDR2 FQNEAQ. The CDR3 loop reads CASSLLVLRGYTF. Written as DNA, the CDR3 is TGTGCCAGCAGCTTATTGGTTCTGCGTGGCTACACCTTC.

The gene calls are TRBV5-1 and TRBJ2-2; no clear D. Trimming shortened V by 1 base and J by 7 bases, and 8 bases separated the two germline ends. This CDR3 contains 13 residues. Germline V gene data show CDR1 as SGHRS and CDR2 as YFSETQ. CDR3 loop: CASSLPGIGELFF. The CDR3 DNA reads TGCGCCAGCAGCTTGCCCGGTATCGGGGAGCTGTTTTTT.

J is TRBJ1-2 and V is TRBV7-9; D is unclear. V was clipped by 6 bases and J by 3 bases, with 14 bases between them. Looked up from germline, CDR1 is SEHNR and CDR2 is FQNEAQ (reference sequence). The CDR3 runs 14 residues. The CDR3 reads CASSPYKGDYGYTF. Written as DNA, the CDR3 is TGTGCCAGCAGTCCATACAAGGGAGACTATGGCTACACCTTC.

This clone was picked up a small number of times. This chain joins TRBV6-1 and TRBJ2-7, with unresolved D. Trimming left V 0 bases short and J 2 bases short, with 5 bases between. The CDR3 covers 13 residues. Per the germline V gene, CDR1 is MNHNS and CDR2 is SASEGT. The CDR3 region is CASSEAGPYEQYF. The CDR3 DNA sequence: TGTGCCAGCAGTGAAGCCGGTCCCTACGAGCAGTACTTC.